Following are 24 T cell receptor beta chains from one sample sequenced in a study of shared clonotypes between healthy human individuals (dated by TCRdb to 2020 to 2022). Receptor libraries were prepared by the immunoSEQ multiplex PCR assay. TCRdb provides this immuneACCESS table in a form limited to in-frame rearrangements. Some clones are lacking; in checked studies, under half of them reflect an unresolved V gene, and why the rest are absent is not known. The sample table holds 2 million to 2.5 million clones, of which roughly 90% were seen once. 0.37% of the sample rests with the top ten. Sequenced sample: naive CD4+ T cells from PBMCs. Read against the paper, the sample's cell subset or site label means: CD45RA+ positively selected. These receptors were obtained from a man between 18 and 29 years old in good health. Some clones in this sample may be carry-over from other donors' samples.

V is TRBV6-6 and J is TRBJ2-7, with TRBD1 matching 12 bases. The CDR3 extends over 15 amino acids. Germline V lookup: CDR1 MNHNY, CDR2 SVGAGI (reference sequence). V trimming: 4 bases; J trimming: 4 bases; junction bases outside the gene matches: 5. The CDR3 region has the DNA TGTGCCAGCAGTTTGGGACAGGGGGCAGGGTACGAGCAGTACTTC. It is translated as CASSLGQGAGYEQYF.

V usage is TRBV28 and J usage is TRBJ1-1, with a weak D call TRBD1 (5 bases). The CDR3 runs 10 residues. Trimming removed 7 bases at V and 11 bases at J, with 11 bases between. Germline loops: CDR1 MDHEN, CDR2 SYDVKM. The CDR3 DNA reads TGTGCCAGCATACGGGGGAGGGCTTTCTTT. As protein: CASIRGRAFF.

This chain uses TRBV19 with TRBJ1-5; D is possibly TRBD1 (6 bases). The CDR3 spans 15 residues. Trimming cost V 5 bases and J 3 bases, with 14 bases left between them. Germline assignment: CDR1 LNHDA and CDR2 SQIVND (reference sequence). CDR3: CASSPLDRDNQPQHF. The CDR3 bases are TGTGCCAGTAGTCCCCTGGACAGAGACAATCAGCCCCAGCATTTT. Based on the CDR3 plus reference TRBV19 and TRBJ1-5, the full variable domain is DGGITQSPKYLFRKEGQNVTLSCEQNLNHDAMYWYRQDPGQGLRLIYYSQIVNDFQKGDIAEGYSVSREKKESFPLTVTSAQKNPTAFYLCASSPLDRDNQPQHFGDGTRLSIL.

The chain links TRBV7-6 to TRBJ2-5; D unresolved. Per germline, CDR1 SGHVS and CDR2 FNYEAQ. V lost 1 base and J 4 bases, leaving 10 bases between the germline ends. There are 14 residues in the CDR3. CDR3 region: CASSLGQQRETQYF. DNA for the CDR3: TGTGCCAGCAGCTTAGGCCAGCAGCGAGAGACCCAGTACTTC.

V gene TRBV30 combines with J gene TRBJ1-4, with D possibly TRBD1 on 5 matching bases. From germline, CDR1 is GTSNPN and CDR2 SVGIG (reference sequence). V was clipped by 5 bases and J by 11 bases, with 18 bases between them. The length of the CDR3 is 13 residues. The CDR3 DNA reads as TGTGCCTGGCGACGGAATTCACAGGACAAACTGTTTTTT. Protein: CAWRRNSQDKLFF. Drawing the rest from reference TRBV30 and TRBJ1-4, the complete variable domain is SQTIHQWPATLVQPVGSPLSLECTVEGTSNPNLYWYRQAAGRGLQLLFYSVGIGQISSEVPQNLSASRPQDRQFILSSKKLLLSDSGFYLCAWRRNSQDKLFFGSGTQLSVL.

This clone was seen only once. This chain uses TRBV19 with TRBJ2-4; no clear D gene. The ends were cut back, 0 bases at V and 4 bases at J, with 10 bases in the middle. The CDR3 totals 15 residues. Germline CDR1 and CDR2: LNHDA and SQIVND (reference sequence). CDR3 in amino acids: CASSIDRGGKNIQYF. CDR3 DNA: TGTGCCAGTAGTATAGATCGAGGTGGAAAAAACATTCAGTACTTC.

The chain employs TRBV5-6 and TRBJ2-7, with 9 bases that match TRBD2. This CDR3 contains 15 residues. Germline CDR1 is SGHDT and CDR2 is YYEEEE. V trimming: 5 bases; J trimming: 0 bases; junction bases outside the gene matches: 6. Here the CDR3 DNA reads TGTGCCAGCAGTAGAAGCGGGAGGTCCTCCTACGAGCAGTACTTC. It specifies CASSRSGRSSYEQYF. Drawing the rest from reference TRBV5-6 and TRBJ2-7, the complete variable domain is DAGVTQSPTHLIKTRGQQVTLRCSPKSGHDTVSWYQQALGQGPQFIFQYYEEEERQRGNFPDRFSGHQFPNYSSELNVNALLLGDSALYLCASSRSGRSSYEQYFGPGTRLTVT.

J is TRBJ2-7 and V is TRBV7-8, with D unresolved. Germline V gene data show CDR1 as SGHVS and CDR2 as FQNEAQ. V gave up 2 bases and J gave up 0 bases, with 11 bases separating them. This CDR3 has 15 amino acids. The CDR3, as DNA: TGTGCCAGCAGCTTAATTGGGATTATCTCCTACGAGCAGTACTTC. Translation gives CASSLIGIISYEQYF.

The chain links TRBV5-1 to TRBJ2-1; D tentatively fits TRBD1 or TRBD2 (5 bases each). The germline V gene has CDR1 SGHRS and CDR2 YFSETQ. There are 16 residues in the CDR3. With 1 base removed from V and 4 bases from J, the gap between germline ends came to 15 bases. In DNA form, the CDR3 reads TGCGCCAGCAGCTTGATGGGGGTCGGGGCTTACAATGAGCAGTTCTTC. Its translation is CASSLMGVGAYNEQFF.

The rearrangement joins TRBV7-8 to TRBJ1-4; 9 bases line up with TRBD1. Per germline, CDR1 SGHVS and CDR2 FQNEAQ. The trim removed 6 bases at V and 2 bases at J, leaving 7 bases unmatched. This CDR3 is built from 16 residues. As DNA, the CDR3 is TGTGCCAGCAGAGAGGACAGGGGTACTACTAATGAAAAACTGTTTTTT. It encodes CASREDRGTTNEKLFF. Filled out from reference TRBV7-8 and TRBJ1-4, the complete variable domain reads GAGVSQSPRYKVAKRGQDVALRCDPISGHVSLFWYQQALGQGPEFLTYFQNEAQLDKSGLPSDRFFAERPEGSVSTLKIQRTQQEDSAVYLCASREDRGTTNEKLFFGSGTQLSVL.

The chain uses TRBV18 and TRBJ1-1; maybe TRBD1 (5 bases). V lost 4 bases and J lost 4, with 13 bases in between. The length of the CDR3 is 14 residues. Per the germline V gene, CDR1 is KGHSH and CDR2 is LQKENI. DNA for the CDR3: TGTGCCAGCTCACTCGCCAAGGGACGCACTGAAGCTTTCTTT. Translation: CASSLAKGRTEAFF.

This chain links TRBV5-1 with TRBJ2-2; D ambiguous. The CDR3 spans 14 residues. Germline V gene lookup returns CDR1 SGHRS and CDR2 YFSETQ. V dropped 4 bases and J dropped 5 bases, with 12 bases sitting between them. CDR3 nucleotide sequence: TGCGCCAGCAGCGATACTGACGGAACCGGGGAGCTGTTTTTT. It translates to CASSDTDGTGELFF.

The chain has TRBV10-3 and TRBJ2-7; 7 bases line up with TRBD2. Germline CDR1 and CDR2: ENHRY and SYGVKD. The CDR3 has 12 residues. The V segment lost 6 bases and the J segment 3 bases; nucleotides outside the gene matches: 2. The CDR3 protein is CAISGLGYEQYF. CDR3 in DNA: TGTGCCATCAGCGGACTAGGCTACGAGCAGTACTTC.

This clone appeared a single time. The CDR3 DNA sequence: TGTGCCAGCAGCTTCGCGCCGGGACTCCAATACGAGCAGTACTTC. Its translation is CASSFAPGLQYEQYF. The chain joins TRBV7-3 to TRBJ2-7; tentative D call: TRBD2 (6 bases). V gave up 3 bases and J gave up 4 bases, with 16 bases separating them. The CDR3 totals 15 residues. Germline V gene lookup returns CDR1 SGHTA and CDR2 FQGTGA.

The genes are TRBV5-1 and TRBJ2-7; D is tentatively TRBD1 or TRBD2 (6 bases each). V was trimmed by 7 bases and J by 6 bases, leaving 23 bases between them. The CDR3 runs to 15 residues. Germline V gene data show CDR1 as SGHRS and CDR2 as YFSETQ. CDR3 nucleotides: TGCGCCAGCGCCGTACTAGCTGGGGGCGAAGGCGAGCAGTACTTC. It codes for CASAVLAGGEGEQYF.

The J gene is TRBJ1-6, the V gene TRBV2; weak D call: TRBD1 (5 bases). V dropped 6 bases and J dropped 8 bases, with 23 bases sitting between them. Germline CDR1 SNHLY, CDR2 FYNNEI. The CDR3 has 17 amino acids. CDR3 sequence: CASRGGDAAVLYSPLHF. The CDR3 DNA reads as TGTGCCAGCAGAGGAGGGGACGCGGCAGTTCTATATTCACCCCTCCACTTT.

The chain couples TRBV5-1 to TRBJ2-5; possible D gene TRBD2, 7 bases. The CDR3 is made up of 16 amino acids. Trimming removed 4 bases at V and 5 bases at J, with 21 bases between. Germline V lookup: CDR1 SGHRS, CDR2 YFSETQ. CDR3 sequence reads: CASSASGMGAVETQYF. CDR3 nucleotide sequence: TGCGCCAGCAGCGCAAGCGGGATGGGGGCGGTCGAGACCCAGTACTTC.

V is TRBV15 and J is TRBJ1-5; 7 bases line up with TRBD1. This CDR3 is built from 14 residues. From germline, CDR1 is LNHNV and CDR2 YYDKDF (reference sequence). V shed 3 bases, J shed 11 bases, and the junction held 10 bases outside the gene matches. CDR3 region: CATSSRQGPGAQHF. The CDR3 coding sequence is TGTGCCACCAGCAGCCGACAGGGTCCAGGGGCCCAGCATTTT.

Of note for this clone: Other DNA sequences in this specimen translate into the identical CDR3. The CDR3 region is CASSLAGRGNTIYF. Here the CDR3 DNA reads TGCGCCAGCAGCTTGGCAGGGCGCGGAAACACCATATATTTT. The chain couples TRBV5-1 to TRBJ1-3; D possibly corresponds to TRBD1 (5 bases). The CDR3 consists of 14 residues. V dropped 0 bases and J dropped 4 bases, with 8 bases sitting between them. Germline CDR1 and CDR2: SGHRS and YFSETQ.

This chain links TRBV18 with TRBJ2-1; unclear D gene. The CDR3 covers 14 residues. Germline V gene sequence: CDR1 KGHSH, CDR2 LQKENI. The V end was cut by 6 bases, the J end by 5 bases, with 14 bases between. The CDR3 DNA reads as TGTGCCAGCTCCCCCTCTACCTTTCACAATGAGCAGTTCTTC. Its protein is CASSPSTFHNEQFF.

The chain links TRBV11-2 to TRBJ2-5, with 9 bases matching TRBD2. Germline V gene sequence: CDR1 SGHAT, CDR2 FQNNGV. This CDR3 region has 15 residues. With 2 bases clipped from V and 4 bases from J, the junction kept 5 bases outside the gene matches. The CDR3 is CASSLNSGSGETQYF. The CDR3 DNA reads TGTGCCAGCAGCTTAAATAGCGGGAGTGGAGAGACCCAGTACTTC.

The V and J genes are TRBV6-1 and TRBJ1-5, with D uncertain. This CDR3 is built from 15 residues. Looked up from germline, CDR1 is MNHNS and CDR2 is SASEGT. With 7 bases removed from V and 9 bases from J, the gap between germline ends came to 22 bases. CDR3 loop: CASTPTSALGGPQHF. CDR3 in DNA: TGTGCCAGCACTCCAACTAGCGCCTTAGGTGGGCCCCAGCATTTT.

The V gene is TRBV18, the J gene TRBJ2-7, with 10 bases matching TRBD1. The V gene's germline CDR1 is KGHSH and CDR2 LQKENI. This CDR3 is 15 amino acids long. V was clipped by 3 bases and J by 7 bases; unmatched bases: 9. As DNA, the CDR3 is TGTGCCAGCTCACCGGTCCGGGGACAGGGGTCGGAGCAGTACTTC. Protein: CASSPVRGQGSEQYF.

CDR3 region: CASSLLAHEAYNEQFF. The CDR3 bases are TGTGCCAGCAGCCTCCTGGCCCATGAAGCCTACAATGAGCAGTTCTTC. The chain is built from TRBV7-9 and TRBJ2-1; no clear D gene. Germline CDR1 is SEHNR and CDR2 is FQNEAQ (reference sequence). The CDR3 is made up of 16 amino acids. Trimming took off 5 bases at V and 2 bases at J, with 16 bases between the two ends.